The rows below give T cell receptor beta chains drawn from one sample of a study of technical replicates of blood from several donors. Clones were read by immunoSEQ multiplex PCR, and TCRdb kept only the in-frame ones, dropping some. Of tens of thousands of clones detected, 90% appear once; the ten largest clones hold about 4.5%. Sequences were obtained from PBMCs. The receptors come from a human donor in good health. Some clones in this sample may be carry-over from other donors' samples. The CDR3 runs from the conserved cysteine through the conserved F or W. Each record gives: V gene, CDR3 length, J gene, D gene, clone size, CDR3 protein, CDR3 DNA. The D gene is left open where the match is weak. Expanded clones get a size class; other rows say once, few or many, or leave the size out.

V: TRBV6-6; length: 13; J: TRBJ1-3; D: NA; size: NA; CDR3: CASTEGGRNTIYF; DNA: TGTGCCAGCACCGAAGGAGGGAGAAACACCATATATTTT
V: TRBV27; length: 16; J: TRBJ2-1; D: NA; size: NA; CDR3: CASSPEGTSSYNEQFF; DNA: TGTGCCAGCAGTCCCGAGGGTACGAGCTCCTACAATGAGCAGTTCTTC
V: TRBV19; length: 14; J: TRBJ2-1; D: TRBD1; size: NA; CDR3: CASRTGGAYNEQFF; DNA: TGTGCCAGCCGGACAGGGGGCGCCTACAATGAGCAGTTCTTC
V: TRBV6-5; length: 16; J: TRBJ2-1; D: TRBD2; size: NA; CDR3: CASSYFGRPSYNEQFF; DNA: TGTGCCAGCAGTTACTTCGGGAGGCCCTCCTACAATGAGCAGTTCTTC
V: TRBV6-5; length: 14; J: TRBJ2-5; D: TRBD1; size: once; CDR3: CASSPRTGAETQYF; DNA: TGTGCCAGCAGTCCGAGGACAGGGGCCGAGACCCAGTACTTC
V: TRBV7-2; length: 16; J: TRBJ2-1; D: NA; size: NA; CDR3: CASSPRSRGSYNEQFF; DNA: TGTGCCAGCAGCCCCCGGAGCCGGGGCTCCTACAATGAGCAGTTCTTC
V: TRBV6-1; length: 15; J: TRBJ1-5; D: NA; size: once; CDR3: CASISQGSSNQPQHF; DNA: TGTGCCAGCATTTCACAGGGATCGAGCAATCAGCCCCAGCATTTT
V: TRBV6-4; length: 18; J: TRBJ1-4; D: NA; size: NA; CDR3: CASSRTADPVGTNEKLFF; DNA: TGTGCCAGCAGTAGGACAGCCGATCCCGTTGGAACTAATGAAAAACTGTTTTTT
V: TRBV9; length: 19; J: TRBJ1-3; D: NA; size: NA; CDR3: CASSVGVGRKQGTGNTIYF; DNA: TGTGCCAGCAGCGTAGGAGTGGGAAGAAAACAGGGTACTGGAAACACCATATATTTT
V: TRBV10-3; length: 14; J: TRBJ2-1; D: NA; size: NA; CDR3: CAMATAGLYNEQFF; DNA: TGTGCCATGGCAACCGCGGGACTTTACAATGAGCAGTTCTTC
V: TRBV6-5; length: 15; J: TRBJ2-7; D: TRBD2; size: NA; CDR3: CASSPDLAGSYEQYF; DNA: TGTGCCAGCAGTCCCGATCTAGCGGGTAGCTACGAGCAGTACTTC
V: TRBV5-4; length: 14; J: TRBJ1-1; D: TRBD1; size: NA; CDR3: CASSKDRENTEAFF; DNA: TGTGCCAGCAGCAAGGACAGGGAGAACACTGAAGCTTTCTTT
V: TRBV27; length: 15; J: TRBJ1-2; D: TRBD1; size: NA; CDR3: CASSRRQGSGYGYTF; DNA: TGTGCCAGCAGCCGTCGACAGGGTTCCGGCTATGGCTACACCTTC
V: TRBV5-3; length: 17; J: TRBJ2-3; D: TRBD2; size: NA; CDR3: CARRLKRECLSTDTQYF; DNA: TGTGCCAGAAGACTTAAGCGGGAGTGTCTTAGCACAGATACGCAGTATTTT
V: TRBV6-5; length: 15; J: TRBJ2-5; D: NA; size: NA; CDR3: CASRQQGIIQETQYF; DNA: TGTGCCAGCAGACAACAGGGAATTATCCAAGAGACCCAGTACTTC
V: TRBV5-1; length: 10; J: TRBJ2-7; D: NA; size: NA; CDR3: CASSFREQYF; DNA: TGCGCCAGCAGCTTTCGCGAGCAGTACTTC
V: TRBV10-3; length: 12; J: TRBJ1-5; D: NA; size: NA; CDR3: CAISVSNQPQHF; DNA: TGTGCCATCAGCGTTAGCAATCAGCCCCAGCATTTT
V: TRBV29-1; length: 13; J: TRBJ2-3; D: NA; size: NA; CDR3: CSVEVPGADTQYF; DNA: TGCAGCGTTGAAGTCCCGGGGGCAGATACGCAGTATTTT
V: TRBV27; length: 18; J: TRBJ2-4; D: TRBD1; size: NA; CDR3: CASSFSGQGPLAKNIQYF; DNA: TGTGCCAGCAGTTTTTCGGGACAGGGTCCCCTAGCCAAAAACATTCAGTACTTC
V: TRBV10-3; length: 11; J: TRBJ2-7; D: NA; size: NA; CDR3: CAISGEREQYF; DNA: TGTGCCATCAGTGGTGAGCGGGAGCAGTACTTC
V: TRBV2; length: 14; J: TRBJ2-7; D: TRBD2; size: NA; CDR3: CASRDTSVSYEQYF; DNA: TGTGCCAGCAGAGATACTAGCGTCTCCTACGAGCAGTACTTC
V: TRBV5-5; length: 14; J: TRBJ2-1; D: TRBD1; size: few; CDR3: CASSPGQGQYEQFF; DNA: TGTGCCAGCAGCCCAGGACAGGGCCAGTATGAGCAGTTCTTC
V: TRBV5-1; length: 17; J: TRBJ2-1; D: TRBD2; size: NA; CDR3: CASRGTSGASSYNEQFF; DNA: TGCGCCAGCAGGGGGACTAGCGGGGCTAGCTCCTACAATGAGCAGTTCTTC
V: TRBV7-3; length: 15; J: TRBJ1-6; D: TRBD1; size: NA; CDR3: CASSTTGQGKSPLHF; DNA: TGTGCCAGCAGCACAACGGGACAGGGGAAATCACCCCTCCACTTT
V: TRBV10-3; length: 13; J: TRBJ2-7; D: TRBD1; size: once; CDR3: CAFSGTGVSEQYF; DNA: TGTGCCTTCTCCGGGACAGGGGTGTCTGAGCAGTACTTC
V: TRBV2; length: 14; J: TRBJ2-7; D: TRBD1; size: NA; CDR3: CASSADRAAYEQYF; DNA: TGTGCCAGCAGTGCTGACAGGGCAGCCTACGAGCAGTACTTC
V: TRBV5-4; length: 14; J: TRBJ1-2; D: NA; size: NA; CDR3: CASSGLRGGGGYTF; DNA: TGTGCCAGCAGCGGCCTTAGGGGGGGAGGTGGCTACACCTTC
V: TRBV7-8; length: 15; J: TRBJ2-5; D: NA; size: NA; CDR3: CASSNGFSGGETQYF; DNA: TGTGCCAGCAGCAATGGGTTTAGCGGAGGGGAGACCCAGTACTTC
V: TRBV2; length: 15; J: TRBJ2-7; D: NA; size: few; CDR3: CASSEVTGKLHEQYF; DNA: TGTGCCAGCAGTGAAGTAACAGGGAAGTTACACGAGCAGTACTTC
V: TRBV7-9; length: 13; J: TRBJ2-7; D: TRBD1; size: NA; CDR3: CASSPTPGGAGHF; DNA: TGTGCCAGCAGCCCCACCCCAGGGGGCGCAGGACACTTC
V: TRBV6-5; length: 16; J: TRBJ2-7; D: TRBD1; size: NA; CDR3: CASSYSIGTGGSEQYF; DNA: TGTGCCAGCAGTTACTCCATCGGGACAGGGGGTTCCGAGCAGTACTTC
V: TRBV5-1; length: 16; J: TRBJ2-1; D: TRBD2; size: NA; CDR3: CASSLNPSGSRNEQFF; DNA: TGCGCCAGCAGCTTGAATCCCAGCGGGAGTCGGAATGAGCAGTTCTTC
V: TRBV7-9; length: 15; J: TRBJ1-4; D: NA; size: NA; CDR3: CASSKTLLRGEKLFF; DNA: TGTGCCAGCAGCAAAACACTACTAAGGGGCGAAAAACTGTTTTTT
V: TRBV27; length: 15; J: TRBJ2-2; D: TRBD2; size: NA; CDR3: CASRRLAGGTGELFF; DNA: TGTGCCAGCCGTCGACTAGCGGGGGGAACCGGGGAGCTGTTTTTT
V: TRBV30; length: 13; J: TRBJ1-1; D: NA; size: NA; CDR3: CAWSVVGGTEAFF; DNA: TGTGCCTGGAGTGTAGTGGGGGGCACTGAAGCTTTCTTT
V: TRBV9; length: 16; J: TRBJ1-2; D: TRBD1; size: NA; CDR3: CASSVSPQGQQDGYTF; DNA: TGTGCCAGCAGCGTATCGCCCCAGGGACAGCAAGATGGCTACACCTTC
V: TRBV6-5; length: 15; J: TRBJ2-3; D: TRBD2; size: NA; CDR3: CASRLAGGPVDTQYF; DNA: TGTGCCAGCAGGCTAGCGGGAGGGCCTGTAGATACGCAGTATTTT
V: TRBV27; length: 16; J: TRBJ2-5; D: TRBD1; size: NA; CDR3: CASSLSKAGGVETQYF; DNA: TGTGCCAGCAGTTTATCAAAGGCAGGGGGCGTAGAGACCCAGTACTTC
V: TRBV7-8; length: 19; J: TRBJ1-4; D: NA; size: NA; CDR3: CASSQSRGLQGSTNEKLFF; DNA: TGTGCCAGCAGCCAATCTAGGGGCCTCCAGGGATCAACTAATGAAAAACTGTTTTTT
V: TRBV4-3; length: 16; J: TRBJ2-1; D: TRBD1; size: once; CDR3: CASSQSVDRLYNEQFF; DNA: TGCGCCAGCAGCCAGAGCGTGGACAGGCTGTACAATGAGCAGTTCTTC
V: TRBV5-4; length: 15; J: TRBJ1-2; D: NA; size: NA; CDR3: CASSLSGVMGYGYTF; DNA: TGTGCCAGCAGCCTATCAGGGGTTATGGGCTATGGCTACACCTTC
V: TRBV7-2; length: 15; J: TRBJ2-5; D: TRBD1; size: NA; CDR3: CASSLGQGRQETQYF; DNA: TGTGCCAGCAGCTTAGGACAGGGGAGGCAAGAGACCCAGTACTTC
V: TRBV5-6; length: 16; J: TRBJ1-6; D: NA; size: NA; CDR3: CASSLNRQAINSPLHF; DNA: TGTGCCAGCAGCTTGAATCGACAGGCGATTAATTCACCCCTCCACTTT
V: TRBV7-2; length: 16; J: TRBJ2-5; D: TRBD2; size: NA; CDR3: CASSPGLAGALETQYF; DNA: TGTGCCAGCAGCCCGGGACTAGCGGGGGCTCTGGAGACCCAGTACTTC
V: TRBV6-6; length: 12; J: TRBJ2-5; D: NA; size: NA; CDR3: CASSLQKETQYF; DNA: TGTGCCAGCAGTTTACAGAAAGAGACCCAGTACTTC
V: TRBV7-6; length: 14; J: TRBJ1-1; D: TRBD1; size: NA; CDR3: CASSSATGGTEAFF; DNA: TGTGCCAGCAGCTCGGCGACAGGGGGGACTGAAGCTTTCTTT
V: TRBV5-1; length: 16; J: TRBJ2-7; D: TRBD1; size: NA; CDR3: CASSFSTGQGLYEQYF; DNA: TGCGCCAGCAGCTTCTCTACGGGACAGGGTCTCTACGAGCAGTACTTC
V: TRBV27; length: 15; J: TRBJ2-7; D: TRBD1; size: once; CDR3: CASSSLGQGSYEQYF; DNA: TGTGCCAGCAGTTCCTTAGGACAGGGATCCTACGAGCAGTACTTC
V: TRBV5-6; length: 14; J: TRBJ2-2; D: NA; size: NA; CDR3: CASSKRQNTGELFF; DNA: TGTGCCAGCAGCAAGAGACAGAACACCGGGGAGCTGTTTTTT
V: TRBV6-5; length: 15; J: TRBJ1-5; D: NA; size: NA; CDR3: CASRSTPGGRQPQHF; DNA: TGTGCCAGCAGATCGACACCGGGGGGCCGGCAGCCCCAGCATTTT
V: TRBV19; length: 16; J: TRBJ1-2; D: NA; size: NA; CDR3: CASSIGLRTANYGYTF; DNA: TGTGCCAGTAGTATAGGGCTCCGGACAGCTAACTATGGCTACACCTTC
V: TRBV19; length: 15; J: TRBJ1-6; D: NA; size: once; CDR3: CASSIEGRGNSPLHF; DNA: TGTGCCAGTAGTATAGAGGGCAGGGGAAATTCACCCCTCCACTTT
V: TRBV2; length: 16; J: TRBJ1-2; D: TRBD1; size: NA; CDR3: CASSESTGVLDYGYTF; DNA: TGTGCCAGCAGTGAATCTACAGGGGTTCTAGACTATGGCTACACCTTC
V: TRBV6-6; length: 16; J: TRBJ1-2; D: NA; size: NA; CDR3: CASDRTGGGLEGGYTF; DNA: TGTGCCAGCGATAGGACGGGAGGAGGACTCGAGGGAGGCTACACCTTC
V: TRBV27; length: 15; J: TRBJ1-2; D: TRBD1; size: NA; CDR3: CASRDGQDPFDGYTF; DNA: TGTGCCAGCAGGGACGGACAGGATCCTTTTGATGGCTACACCTTC